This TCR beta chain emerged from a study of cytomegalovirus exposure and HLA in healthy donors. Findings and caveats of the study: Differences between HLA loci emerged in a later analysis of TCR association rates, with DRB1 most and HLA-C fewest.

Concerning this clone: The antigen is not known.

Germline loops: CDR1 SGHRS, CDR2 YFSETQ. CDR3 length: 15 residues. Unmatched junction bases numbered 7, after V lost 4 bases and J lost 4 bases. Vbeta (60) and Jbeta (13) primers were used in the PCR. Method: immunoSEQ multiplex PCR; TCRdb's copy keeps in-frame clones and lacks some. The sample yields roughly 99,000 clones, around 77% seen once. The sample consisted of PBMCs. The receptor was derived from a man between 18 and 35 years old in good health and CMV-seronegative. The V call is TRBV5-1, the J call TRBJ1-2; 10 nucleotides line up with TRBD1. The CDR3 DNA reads TGCGCCAGCAGCACCGGGACAGGGGAAGGCTATGGCTACACCTTC. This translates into CASSTGTGEGYGYTF. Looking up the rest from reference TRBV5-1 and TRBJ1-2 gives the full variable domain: KAGVTQTPRYLIKTRGQQVTLSCSPISGHRSVSWYQQTPGQGLQFLFEYFSETQRNKGNFPGRFSGRQFSNSRSEMNVSTLELGDSALYLCASSTGTGEGYGYTFGSGTRLTVV.